The clone carrying this TCR beta chain was found many times. Antigen: not known. Amplification of TCR beta CDR3 regions was performed using RNA transcripts as template. Researchers ran a first-round RT-PCR on the TCR CDR3 using the HTBI primer set. One entry per CDR3 protein, called by TCRdb with MiXCR from the multiplex PCR reads. Found here are about 380,000 distinct CDR3 sequences, about 15% of them singletons; the top ten hold approximately 11%. CDR1 MNHNY and CDR2 SVGAGI come from the germline V gene (reference sequence). This CDR3 comprises 13 residues. V lost 2 bases to trimming and J lost 2 bases, with 7 bases between them. This specimen comes from a study of T cells in Graves' hyperthyroidism and ophthalmopathy. General observations from the study: Blood shared most expanded thyroid clonotypes above 0.001. Before onset, by a median of around 6.1 months, the model predicted ophthalmopathy.

Uncontrolled infection, other autoimmune disease, pregnancy or lactation led to exclusion. Sequenced input: blood. This rearrangement joins TRBV6-6 to TRBJ2-7; D is undetermined. This receptor was taken from a woman aged 60 to 75 with Graves' hyperthyroidism. The DNA of the CDR3 is TGTGCCAGCAGTTACAGGGTACCCTACGAGCAGTACTTC. This gives the protein CASSYRVPYEQYF.